A single sample gave rise to the 8 T cell receptor beta chains below, sequenced in a study of T-cell reconstitution after alpha-beta-depleted transplantation in children (dated by TCRdb to 2016 to 2017). Library method: PCR. Instrument on record: Illumina HiSeq 2500. Molecular barcoding was employed in the preparation of TCR libraries, with unique molecular identifiers being used to normalize TCRbeta repertoire quantification. The public sequencing data were trimmed at Q25 with fastp and processed into clonotypes with MiXCR by TCRdb, which kept only in-frame beta chains. Each CDR3 protein appears once, grouped with its most common genes and DNA. Across this sample there are about 500,000 distinct CDR3 sequences, with 32% seen only once. Of the sample, approximately 2.3% falls within the top ten clones. This material consisted of PBMCs from the stem cell graft donor, taken from the stem cell graft. The origin of the receptors is a human donor who donated a stem cell graft to a child with aplastic anemia.

The chain employs TRBV7-2 and TRBJ2-1; 7 bases fit TRBD2. The CDR3 covers 14 residues. Germline CDR1 is SGHTA and CDR2 is FQGNSA. Trimming at V came to 1 base and at J to 8 bases, leaving 5 bases not matched to a gene. CDR3 in amino acids: CASSLGWGGHEQFF. Here the CDR3 DNA reads TGTGCCAGCAGCTTAGGGTGGGGGGGTCATGAGCAGTTCTTC.

V gene TRBV20-1 combines with J gene TRBJ1-1; a weak D match, TRBD1 (6 bases). The V end lost 3 bases, the J end lost 0 bases, and 14 bases lay between the germline ends. CDR1 DFQATT and CDR2 SNEGSKA come from the germline V gene (reference sequence). The CDR3 totals 15 residues. The CDR3 reads CSARNRVILNTEAFF. The CDR3, as DNA: TGCAGTGCTAGGAACAGGGTAATACTGAACACTGAAGCTTTCTTT.

CDR3 in amino acids: CATSTTSGRASYEQYV. Here the CDR3 DNA reads TGTGCCACCAGCACGACTAGCGGGAGGGCCTCCTACGAGCAGTACGTC. The chain links TRBV15 to TRBJ2-7; the match to TRBD2 covers 14 bases. With V trimmed by 4 bases and J by 0 bases, 2 bases remained unmatched. This CDR3 has 16 residues. Per germline, CDR1 LNHNV and CDR2 YYDKDF (reference sequence).

On this clonotype: Just one base apart from a much larger clone, this may be a read error. This chain connects TRBV29-1 to TRBJ1-2; D ambiguous. The V and J ends lost 8 bases and 13 bases respectively, with 23 bases between them. Per germline, CDR1 SQVTM and CDR2 ANQGSEA. The CDR3 consists of 12 residues. The CDR3 protein is CSFQDGPPGVTF. The CDR3, as DNA: TGCAGCTTCCAGGACGGACCTCCCGGGGTCACCTTC.

This chain links TRBV7-2 with TRBJ1-2, with a tentative D call TRBD1 (5 bases). CDR3 length: 14 residues. Germline V CDR1 and CDR2: SGHTA, FQGNSA. Trimming cost V 1 base and J 7 bases, with 13 bases left between them. CDR3 protein: CASSLVGQGVGYTF. CDR3 nucleotides: TGTGCCAGCAGCTTAGTAGGCCAGGGCGTTGGCTACACCTTC.

This chain connects TRBV7-2 to TRBJ2-3, with D perhaps matching TRBD2 (5 bases). The germline V and J ends were trimmed by 8 bases and 2 bases, with 14 bases remaining between them. Germline V gives CDR1 SGHTA, CDR2 FQGNSA. The CDR3 runs to 14 residues. Here the CDR3 DNA reads TGTGCCAGCTCCGCGGGCTCACACACAGATACGCAGTATTTT. Translating it yields CASSAGSHTDTQYF.

This clonotype was picked up a small number of times. The chain combines TRBV7-9 with TRBJ2-1, with 8 bases matching TRBD2. This CDR3 is 13 amino acids long. V gave up 8 bases and J gave up 4 bases; unmatched junction bases: 4. CDR1 SEHNR and CDR2 FQNEAQ come from the germline V gene (reference sequence). The DNA for the CDR3 is TGTGCCAGCGTTAGCGGGACTTACAATGAGCAGTTCTTC. Translating gives CASVSGTYNEQFF.

This clonotype was observed a few times. The V and J genes are TRBV28 and TRBJ2-3, with a weak D call TRBD2 (7 bases). Germline CDR1 is MDHEN and CDR2 is SYDVKM. The CDR3 sequence is 13 residues long. Trimming left V 8 bases short and J 14 bases short, with 23 bases between. As DNA, the CDR3 is TGTGCCAGCGTGGGAGGGGACTGGGGGGCAAGGTATTTT. It specifies CASVGGDWGARYF.